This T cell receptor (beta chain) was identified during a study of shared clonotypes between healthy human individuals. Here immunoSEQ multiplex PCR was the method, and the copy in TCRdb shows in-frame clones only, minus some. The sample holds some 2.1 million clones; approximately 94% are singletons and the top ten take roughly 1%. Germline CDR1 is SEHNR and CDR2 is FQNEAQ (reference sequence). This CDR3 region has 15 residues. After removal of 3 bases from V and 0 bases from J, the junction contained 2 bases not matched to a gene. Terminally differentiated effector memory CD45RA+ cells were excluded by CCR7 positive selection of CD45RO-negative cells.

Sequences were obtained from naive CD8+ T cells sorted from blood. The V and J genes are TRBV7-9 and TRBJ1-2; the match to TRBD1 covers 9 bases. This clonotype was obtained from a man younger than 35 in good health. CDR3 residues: CASSFGQGPNYGYTF. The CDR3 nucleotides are TGTGCCAGCAGCTTCGGACAGGGGCCTAACTATGGCTACACCTTC.